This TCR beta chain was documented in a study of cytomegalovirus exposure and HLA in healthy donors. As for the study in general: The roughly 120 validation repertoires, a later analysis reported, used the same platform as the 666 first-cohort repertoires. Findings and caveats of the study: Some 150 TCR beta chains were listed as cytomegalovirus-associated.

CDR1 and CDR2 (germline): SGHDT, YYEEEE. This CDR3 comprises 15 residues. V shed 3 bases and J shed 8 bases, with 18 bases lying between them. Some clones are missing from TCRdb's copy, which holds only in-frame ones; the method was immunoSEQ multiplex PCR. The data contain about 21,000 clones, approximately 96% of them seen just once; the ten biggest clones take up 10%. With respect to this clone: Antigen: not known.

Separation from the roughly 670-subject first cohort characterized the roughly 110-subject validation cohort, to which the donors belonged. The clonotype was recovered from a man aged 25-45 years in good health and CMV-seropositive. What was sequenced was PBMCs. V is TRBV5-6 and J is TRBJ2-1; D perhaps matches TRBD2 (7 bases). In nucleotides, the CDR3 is TGTGCCAGCAGCTGGGGAGGGTCGGGGGCTGATGAGCAGTTCTTC. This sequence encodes CASSWGGSGADEQFF.